This TCR beta chain is drawn from a study of blood T cell repertoires in COVID-19. Study overall: The analysed material was cDNA or gDNA that came from T cells, B-cell-depleted T cells, or PBMCs.

In the source study's methods: Estimated nucleated cell counts came from reference gene primer amplification. This table comes from immunoSEQ multiplex PCR, and its TCRdb copy is limited to in-frame clones, with some not included. V and J calls and clone size are given by that table; D and trimming were obtained from the DNA. The sample shows around 300,000 clones, around 87% of them seen only once. This clonotype originated in a middle-aged man with active or convalescent COVID-19. The source material was peripheral blood.

The CDR3 region has the DNA TGTGCCAGTAGTATTTCACTCATAAATGAGCAGTTCTTC. It encodes CASSISLINEQFF. The chain couples TRBV19 to TRBJ2-1; D is unclear. V was cut by 3 bases and J by 7 bases, with 10 bases left in between. The CDR3 consists of 13 residues. CDR1 is LNHDA, CDR2 SQIVND, per germline (reference sequence).